The 30 T cell receptor beta chains given below trace back to one sample, sequenced in a study of identical twins. Via MiXCR, TCRdb re-called the 5' RACE reads, giving one row per CDR3 protein. The sample holds some 630,000 distinct CDR3 sequences, about 7.6% seen once. The data were also submitted as part of a second study, on yellow fever vaccine responses in identical twins.

Sequences were obtained from PBMCs. The receptor source for this set is a woman aged 18-29 years in good health.

Ten or more counts support this clonotype. The genes are TRBV20-1 and TRBJ2-1; a weak D match, TRBD2 (6 bases). The CDR3 has 14 residues. From germline, CDR1 is DFQATT and CDR2 SNEGSKA (reference sequence). V shed 0 bases and J shed 7 bases, with 13 bases lying between them. CDR3 sequence (DNA): TGCAGTGCTAGAGATCACCCTAGCGATAATGAGCAGTTCTTC. As protein: CSARDHPSDNEQFF.

This clonotype was counted between two and nine times. The rearrangement joins TRBV18 to TRBJ1-1; 11 bases align to TRBD1. The CDR3 contains 16 residues. The trim removed 3 bases at V and 0 bases at J, leaving 3 bases unmatched. Germline assignment: CDR1 KGHSH and CDR2 LQKENI. CDR3 DNA: TGTGCCAGCTCACCCGGGACAGGGGGGCTGAACACTGAAGCTTTCTTT. It specifies CASSPGTGGLNTEAFF.

This clonotype appeared many times. This chain links TRBV29-1 with TRBJ1-2; D is possibly TRBD1 (5 bases). Germline CDR1 is SQVTM and CDR2 is ANQGSEA. CDR3 size: 13 residues. The V end was cut by 7 bases, the J end by 4 bases, with 16 bases between. The CDR3 coding sequence is TGCAGCGCTAACTCAGGGTACGGCTATGGCTACACCTTC. Residues: CSANSGYGYGYTF.

CDR3 sequence (DNA): TGCAGTGCTAGCATGGCGGGGGCCGTGAACACCGGGGAGCTGTTTTTT. This codes for CSASMAGAVNTGELFF. The V call is TRBV20-1, the J call TRBJ2-2, with D possibly matching TRBD2 (7 bases). Germline-derived CDR1 and CDR2 are DFQATT and SNEGSKA (reference sequence). The CDR3 sequence is 16 residues long. Trimming cost V 3 bases and J 1 base, with 15 bases left between them.

This clonotype was counted at least ten times. The genes are TRBV12-3 or TRBV12-4 and TRBJ2-5; no clear D gene. Trimming removed 1 base at V and 9 bases at J, with 6 bases between. The CDR3 is 11 residues long. The CDR3 spells CASSLGPPQYF. The CDR3 DNA sequence: TGTGCCAGCAGTTTAGGACCACCCCAGTACTTC.

This clonotype was counted ten times or more. The rearrangement links TRBV7-9 to TRBJ2-1; 7 nucleotides align to TRBD2. This CDR3 has 13 residues. Unmatched junction bases numbered 4, after V lost 0 bases and J lost 11 bases. CDR1 is SEHNR and CDR2 is FQNEAQ in the germline V gene (reference sequence). The CDR3 sequence is CASSLAGGAQQFF. DNA of the CDR3: TGTGCCAGCAGCTTAGCGGGAGGGGCCCAGCAGTTCTTC. The full variable domain, completed using reference TRBV7-9 and TRBJ2-1, is DTGVSQNPRHKITKRGQNVTFRCDPISEHNRLYWYRQTLGQGPEFLTYFQNEAQLEKSRLLSDRFSAERPKGSFSTLEIQRTEQGDSAMYLCASSLAGGAQQFFGPGTRLTVL.

This clonotype has at least ten counts. The V gene is TRBV20-1, the J gene TRBJ1-6; maybe TRBD1 (5 bases). The CDR3 is 16 residues long. CDR1 DFQATT and CDR2 SNEGSKA come from the germline V gene (reference sequence). V was cut by 0 bases and J by 4 bases, with 13 bases left in between. CDR3 protein: CSARDIFGGYNSPLHF. Here the CDR3 DNA reads TGCAGTGCTAGAGATATCTTTGGGGGGTATAATTCACCCCTCCACTTT.

J is TRBJ2-2 and V is TRBV11-2; D ambiguous. This CDR3 is built from 16 residues. Germline assignment: CDR1 SGHAT and CDR2 FQNNGV. The ends were cut back, 0 bases at V and 3 bases at J, with 11 bases in the middle. CDR3 in amino acids: CASSLDRVGYTGELFF. In nucleotides, the CDR3 is TGTGCCAGCAGCTTAGATCGGGTCGGGTACACCGGGGAGCTGTTTTTT. Full variable domain (rest looked up from reference TRBV11-2 and TRBJ2-2): EAGVAQSPRYKIIEKRQSVAFWCNPISGHATLYWYQQILGQGPKLLIQFQNNGVVDDSQLPKDRFSAERLKGVDSTLKIQPAKLEDSAVYLCASSLDRVGYTGELFFGEGSRLTVL.

This clonotype was counted ten times or more. The genes are TRBV3-1 and TRBJ2-4; no firm D call. The germline CDR1 and CDR2 sequences are LGHDT and YNNKEL (reference sequence). This CDR3 is 11 amino acids long. V was trimmed by 1 base and J by 9 bases, leaving 4 bases between them. The CDR3 loop is CASSQVGIQYF. The CDR3 nucleotides are TGTGCCAGCAGCCAAGTAGGCATTCAGTACTTC.

This clonotype was detected a few times. This chain joins TRBV7-9 and TRBJ1-1, with D perhaps matching TRBD1 (6 bases). The V and J ends lost 3 bases and 0 bases respectively, with 14 bases between them. The CDR3 sequence is 16 residues long. Germline V gene data show CDR1 as SEHNR and CDR2 as FQNEAQ (reference sequence). CDR3 bases: TGTGCCAGCAGCTTCGGACAGCTCCTCATGAACACTGAAGCTTTCTTT. Translating gives CASSFGQLLMNTEAFF. The complete variable domain, with remaining parts taken from reference TRBV7-9 and TRBJ1-1, reads DTGVSQNPRHKITKRGQNVTFRCDPISEHNRLYWYRQTLGQGPEFLTYFQNEAQLEKSRLLSDRFSAERPKGSFSTLEIQRTEQGDSAMYLCASSFGQLLMNTEAFFGQGTRLTVV.

Many counts were recorded for this clonotype. A junction boundary mismatches the germline segment, possibly from a read error. V gene TRBV5-1 combines with J gene TRBJ2-2, with 7 bases lining up with TRBD1. The length of the CDR3 is 15 residues. Germline CDR1 is SGHRS and CDR2 is YFSETQ. The CDR3 region is CASSPGTVNTGELFF. Written as DNA, the CDR3 is TGTGCCAGCAGTCCCGGGACAGTAAACACCGGGGAGCTGTTTTTT.

The J gene is TRBJ2-5, the V gene TRBV29-1, with TRBD2 identical over 15 bases. Germline-derived CDR1 and CDR2 are SQVTM and ANQGSEA. The CDR3 has 15 amino acids. V shed 8 bases, J shed 7 bases, and the junction held 11 bases outside the gene matches. Here the CDR3 reads CSLGTSGGPKGTQYF. The CDR3 region has the DNA TGCAGCCTAGGGACTAGCGGGGGGCCGAAGGGGACCCAGTACTTC.

V is TRBV6-1 and J is TRBJ1-2, with D possibly TRBD1 on 6 matching bases. This CDR3 contains 14 residues. The ends were cut back, 5 bases at V and 4 bases at J, with 14 bases in the middle. CDR1 MNHNS and CDR2 SASEGT come from the germline V gene. The CDR3 coding sequence is TGTGCCAGCAGTACACCTACAGGGTCCTATGGCTACACCTTC. Its translation is CASSTPTGSYGYTF.

The V call is TRBV20-1, the J call TRBJ1-5; D is unclear. Trimming removed 3 bases at V and 5 bases at J, with 5 bases between. Germline V gene data show CDR1 as DFQATT and CDR2 as SNEGSKA (reference sequence). The CDR3 has 11 residues. The CDR3 protein is CSASRDQPQHF. CDR3 nucleotides: TGCAGTGCTAGTAGAGATCAGCCCCAGCATTTT.

This clonotype was counted ten times or more. The chain links TRBV28 to TRBJ2-7, with 11 bases matching TRBD2. CDR3 length equals 16 residues. CDR1 MDHEN and CDR2 SYDVKM come from the germline V gene. The V segment lost 6 bases and the J segment 9 bases; nucleotides outside the gene matches: 16. This CDR3 is CASSYTLTSGKAGQYF. The CDR3 DNA reads TGTGCCAGCAGCTACACCCTGACTAGCGGGAAGGCGGGGCAGTACTTC.

As for this clonotype: At one of its ends the junction is not consistent with the germline gene, which may arise from a read error. The chain combines TRBV5-1 with TRBJ2-2; D might be TRBD2 (6 bases). There are 15 residues in the CDR3. CDR1 SGHRS and CDR2 YFSETQ come from the germline V gene. CDR3 sequence reads: CASSLERARGGELLF. Here the CDR3 DNA reads TGCGCCAGCAGCTTAGAAAGGGCCCGCGGCGGGGAGCTGTTGTTT.

This clonotype showed up just a few times. The genes are TRBV19 and TRBJ2-1, with no clear D. The CDR3 contains 12 residues. Germline CDR1 is LNHDA and CDR2 is SQIVND (reference sequence). V lost 6 bases, J lost 6 bases, and 9 bases lay in between. The CDR3, as DNA: TGTGCCAGTAGGACGTCGGGCAATGAGCAGTTCTTC. Translation gives CASRTSGNEQFF.

This chain links TRBV28 with TRBJ2-1; D possibly corresponds to TRBD2 (6 bases). The V end lost 6 bases, the J end lost 6 bases, and 9 bases lay between the germline ends. In germline, CDR1 is MDHEN, CDR2 SYDVKM. The CDR3 length is 12 residues. CDR3 sequence: CASRDYGNEQFF. CDR3 bases: TGTGCCAGCAGGGACTACGGCAATGAGCAGTTCTTC.

The chain links TRBV7-2 to TRBJ2-2; D might be TRBD1 or TRBD2, each matching 5 bases. In germline, CDR1 is SGHTA, CDR2 FQGNSA. V was pared by 5 bases and J by 4 bases, with 14 bases between. CDR3 length: 15 residues. The CDR3 DNA follows: TGTGCCAGCAGCCCAGGGCCCCGGGGCACCGGGGAGCTGTTTTTT. This encodes CASSPGPRGTGELFF. The variable domain in full, completed from reference TRBV7-2 and TRBJ2-2, reads GAGVSQSPSNKVTEKGKDVELRCDPISGHTALYWYRQSLGQGLEFLIYFQGNSAPDKSGLPSDRFSAERTGGSVSTLTIQRTQQEDSAVYLCASSPGPRGTGELFFGEGSRLTVL.

This clonotype was counted ten times or more. A much larger clone differs from this one at a single base, so this may be a read error. The J gene is TRBJ2-3, the V gene TRBV14; the D is unclear. CDR1 is SGHDN and CDR2 is FVKESK in the germline V gene. V lost 4 bases to trimming and J lost 6 bases, with 5 bases between them. The CDR3 is 11 residues long. This CDR3 is CASSRRDTQYF. CDR3 bases: TGTGCCAGCAGCCGCCGGGATACGCAGTATTTT.

This clonotype was seen at least ten times. The chain recombines TRBV10-2 with TRBJ2-1; TRBD2 matches at 11 bases. Losses at the gene ends were 6 bases for V and 6 bases for J; bases not matched to a gene: 7. CDR1 is WSHSY, CDR2 SAAADI, per germline. The CDR3 is 15 residues long. DNA of the CDR3: TGCGCCAGCAGGCCCGGGACTAGCGGTCTCAATGAGCAGTTCTTC. Amino acids: CASRPGTSGLNEQFF.

In this sample, this clonotype turned up many times. The rearrangement links TRBV5-1 to TRBJ2-1; no clear D. V lost 5 bases, J lost 5 bases, and 14 bases lay in between. This CDR3 contains 14 residues. Germline CDR1 and CDR2: SGHRS and YFSETQ. The CDR3 bases are TGCGCCAGCAGGACGGGTAATGGGAACAATGAGCAGTTCTTC. It is translated as CASRTGNGNNEQFF.

The table lists this clonotype with a few counts. The genes are TRBV4-1 and TRBJ2-1; 7 nucleotides line up with TRBD2. CDR1 is MGHRA, CDR2 YSYEKL, per germline. The CDR3 has 17 amino acids. V gave up 0 bases and J gave up 0 bases; unmatched junction bases: 5. The CDR3 DNA is TGCGCCAGCAGCCAAGAAGGGCGCGGGAGCTCCTACAATGAGCAGTTCTTC. Its protein is CASSQEGRGSSYNEQFF.

This clonotype was seen at least ten times. The J gene is TRBJ2-1, the V gene TRBV14; 12 nucleotides align to TRBD2. The CDR3 length is 18 residues. Germline V lookup: CDR1 SGHDN, CDR2 FVKESK. The ends lost 2 bases at V and 8 bases at J; junction bases unmatched: 13. CDR3 sequence: CASSQTGTSGFNTHEQFF. In DNA, the CDR3 is TGTGCCAGCAGCCAAACCGGGACTAGCGGGTTCAACACGCATGAGCAGTTCTTC.

The CDR3 reads CASSLVLAGGRSYEQYF. CDR3 coding DNA: TGCGCCAGCAGCTTGGTGTTAGCGGGAGGGCGGTCCTACGAGCAGTACTTC. The gene calls are TRBV5-1 and TRBJ2-7; 11 bases are shared with TRBD2. CDR1 is SGHRS and CDR2 is YFSETQ in the germline V gene. Germline trimming cut 0 bases from V and 1 base from J; bases unmatched to any gene: 6. This CDR3 is built from 17 residues. Filled out from reference TRBV5-1 and TRBJ2-7, the complete variable domain reads KAGVTQTPRYLIKTRGQQVTLSCSPISGHRSVSWYQQTPGQGLQFLFEYFSETQRNKGNFPGRFSGRQFSNSRSEMNVSTLELGDSALYLCASSLVLAGGRSYEQYFGPGTRLTVT.

This clonotype came up a few times. The chain is built from TRBV27 and TRBJ2-1, with 11 bases fitting TRBD2. V was pared by 4 bases and J by 0 bases, with 11 bases of the junction left unmatched. The CDR3 extends over 19 amino acids. Germline CDR1 MNHEY, CDR2 SMNVEV (reference sequence). The CDR3 protein is CASSSKTSGRLSSYNEQFF. CDR3 nucleotide sequence: TGTGCCAGCAGTTCGAAAACTAGCGGGAGACTTAGCTCCTACAATGAGCAGTTCTTC.

This clonotype appeared many times. The chain is built from TRBV16 and TRBJ2-7; D is possibly TRBD2 (5 bases). The CDR3 is 12 residues long. Germline V CDR1 and CDR2: KGHSY, FQNENV. Trimming left V 2 bases short and J 3 bases short, with 5 bases between. The CDR3 reads CASSQGSYEQYV. CDR3 in DNA: TGTGCCAGCAGCCAAGGGAGCTACGAGCAGTACGTC.

This clonotype was seen repeatedly, ten times or more. The CDR3 region is CASSLKGAWADTQYF. The CDR3 region has the DNA TGCGCCAGCAGCTTGAAAGGGGCTTGGGCAGATACGCAGTATTTT. The chain uses TRBV5-1 and TRBJ2-3, with a possible D match to TRBD1 (5 bases). The V gene's germline CDR1 is SGHRS and CDR2 YFSETQ. Trimming cost V 1 base and J 4 bases, with 13 bases left between them. This CDR3 region has 15 residues. Based on the CDR3 plus reference TRBV5-1 and TRBJ2-3, the full variable domain is KAGVTQTPRYLIKTRGQQVTLSCSPISGHRSVSWYQQTPGQGLQFLFEYFSETQRNKGNFPGRFSGRQFSNSRSEMNVSTLELGDSALYLCASSLKGAWADTQYFGPGTRLTVL.

Ten or more counts support this clonotype. The CDR3 region has the DNA TGTGCCAGCAGCTCCGAACAGCCCCAGCATTTT. This encodes CASSSEQPQHF. The chain couples TRBV21-1 to TRBJ1-5. TRBV21-1 represents a pseudogene. The CDR3 has 11 residues.

The genes are TRBV27 and TRBJ2-5; D tentatively reads TRBD1 or TRBD2 (5 bases each). CDR1 and CDR2 from the germline V gene are MNHEY and SMNVEV (reference sequence). Trimming shortened V by 5 bases and J by 5 bases, and 18 bases separated the two germline ends. This CDR3 is 15 amino acids long. CDR3 sequence: CASSPYGTAGETQYF. Here the CDR3 DNA reads TGTGCCAGCAGTCCGTATGGGACGGCAGGGGAGACCCAGTACTTC.